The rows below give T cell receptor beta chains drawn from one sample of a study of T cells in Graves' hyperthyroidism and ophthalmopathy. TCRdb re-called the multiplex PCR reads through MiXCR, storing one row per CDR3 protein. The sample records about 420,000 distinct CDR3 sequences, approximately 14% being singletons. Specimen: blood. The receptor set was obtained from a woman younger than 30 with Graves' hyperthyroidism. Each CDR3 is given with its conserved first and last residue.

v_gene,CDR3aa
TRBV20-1,CSAQWQSEQYF
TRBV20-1,CSARSGLAGATGELFF
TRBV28,CASSPSAAGGNEQFF
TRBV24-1,CATSACGGTQPQHF
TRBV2,CASSDPAYSYGYTF
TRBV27,CASSFAGTGEKLFF
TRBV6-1,CASREGVTPGWDEQFF
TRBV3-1,CASSQVWRGPAYGYTF
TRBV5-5,CASSSRKPANTEAFF
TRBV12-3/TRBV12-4,CASSLRTGGWGYGYTF
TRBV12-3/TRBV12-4,CASSLEGGPGYEQYF
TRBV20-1,CSATGGSIGTDTQYF
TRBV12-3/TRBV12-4,CASSFWGVYNSPLHF
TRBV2,CASRQGTYNSPLHF
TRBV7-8,CASSFPGGGGYEQYF
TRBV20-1,CSASPFGVNSYEQYF
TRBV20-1,CSARDTGDTEAFF